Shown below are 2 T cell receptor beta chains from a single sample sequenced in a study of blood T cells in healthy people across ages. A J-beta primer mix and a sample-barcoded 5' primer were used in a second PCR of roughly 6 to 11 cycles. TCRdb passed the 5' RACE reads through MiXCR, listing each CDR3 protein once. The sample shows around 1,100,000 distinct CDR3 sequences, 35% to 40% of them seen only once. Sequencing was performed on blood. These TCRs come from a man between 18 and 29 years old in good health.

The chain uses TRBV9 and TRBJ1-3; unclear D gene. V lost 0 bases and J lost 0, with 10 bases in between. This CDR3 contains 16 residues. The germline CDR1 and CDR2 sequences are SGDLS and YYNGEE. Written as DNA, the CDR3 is TGTGCCAGCAGCGTAGATCCAGATCCCTCTGGAAACACCATATATTTT. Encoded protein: CASSVDPDPSGNTIYF.

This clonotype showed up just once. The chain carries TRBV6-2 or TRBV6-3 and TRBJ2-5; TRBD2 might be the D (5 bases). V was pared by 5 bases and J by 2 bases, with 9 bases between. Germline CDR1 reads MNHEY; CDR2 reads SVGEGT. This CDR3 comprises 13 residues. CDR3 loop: CASSAGHQETQYF. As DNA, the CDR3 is TGTGCCAGCAGTGCGGGTCATCAAGAGACCCAGTACTTC.